This T cell receptor (beta chain) was recovered during a study of T-cell memory formation after mild COVID-19. Study-level information: The study found TCR clusters largely donor specific.

TCRdb analysed the 5' RACE reads with MiXCR anew, one entry per CDR3 protein. The table shows under 350,000 distinct CDR3 sequences, with under 20% occurring only once. The CDR3 spans 16 residues. The V gene lost 4 bases and the J gene lost 0 bases, with 14 bases spanning the gap. CDR1 is LGHNA and CDR2 is YSLEER in the germline V gene. This clonotype was seen only a few times. Sequenced sample: PBMCs or a T cell subset sorted from them (not recorded which). This rearrangement joins TRBV4-3 to TRBJ2-3; no definite D call. This TCR was recovered from a man in his late teens or twenties who had mild COVID-19 (a few samples of this study predate the infection). Cell type and time point are not known. This chain's CDR3 is CASSPGDFGSTDTQYF. CDR3 nucleotides: TGCGCCAGCAGCCCAGGAGACTTCGGCAGCACAGATACGCAGTATTTT.